The clone carrying this T cell receptor (beta chain) was picked up many times. This sample is drawn from a study of human T cells and chemical hapten exposure. For the study at large: The study patch tested 0.01% DPC on the upper back and read results at 6 days.

TCRdb passed the RACE reads through MiXCR, listing each CDR3 protein once. Among 350,000 or so distinct CDR3 sequences listed, approximately 6.3% were seen once. Germline V lookup: CDR1 DFQATT, CDR2 SNEGSKA (reference sequence). Trimming stripped 3 bases from V and 0 bases from J, with 14 bases between. The CDR3 has 15 residues. Described time point: patch test 1, 2 weeks after DPC sensitization. Treatment described: therapeutic diphenylcyclopropenone sensitization with weekly scalp DPC. Blood sampling occurred before each patch-test application. The chain joins TRBV20-1 to TRBJ1-2; D gene uncertain. This TCR was sampled from a young woman with alopecia areata. Some clones in this sample may be carry-over from other donors' samples. Sequenced here: whole blood, sampled in connection with sensitization to the hapten diphenylcyclopropenone (DPC). CDR3 region: CSASDHRRANYGYTF. The CDR3 bases are TGCAGTGCTAGTGACCACAGAAGAGCTAACTATGGCTACACCTTC.